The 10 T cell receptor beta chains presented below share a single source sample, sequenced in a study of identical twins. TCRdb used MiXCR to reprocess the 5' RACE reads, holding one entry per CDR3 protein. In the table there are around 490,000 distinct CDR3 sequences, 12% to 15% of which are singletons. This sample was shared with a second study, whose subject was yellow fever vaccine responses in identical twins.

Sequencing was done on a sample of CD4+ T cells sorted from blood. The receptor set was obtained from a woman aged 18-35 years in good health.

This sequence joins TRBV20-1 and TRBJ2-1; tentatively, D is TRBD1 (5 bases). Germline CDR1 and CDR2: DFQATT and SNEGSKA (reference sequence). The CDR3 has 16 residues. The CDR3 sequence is CSAWGQAPGTYNEQFF. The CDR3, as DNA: TGCAGCGCTTGGGGCCAGGCTCCGGGCACCTACAATGAGCAGTTCTTC.

CDR3 in amino acids: CASSPDSSETQYF. Here the CDR3 DNA reads TGCGCCAGCAGCCCCGACAGTTCGGAGACCCAGTACTTC. The V and J genes are TRBV5-1 and TRBJ2-5, with D perhaps TRBD1 (5 bases). CDR3 length: 13 amino acids. Germline values: CDR1 SGHRS, CDR2 YFSETQ. Trimming removed 4 bases from V and 5 bases from J, with 12 bases in between.

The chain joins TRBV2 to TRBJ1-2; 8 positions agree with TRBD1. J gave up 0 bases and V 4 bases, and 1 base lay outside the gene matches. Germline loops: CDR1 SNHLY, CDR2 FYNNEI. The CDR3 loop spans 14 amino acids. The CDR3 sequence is CASSATGANYGYTF. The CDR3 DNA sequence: TGTGCCAGCAGTGCGACAGGGGCTAACTATGGCTACACCTTC.

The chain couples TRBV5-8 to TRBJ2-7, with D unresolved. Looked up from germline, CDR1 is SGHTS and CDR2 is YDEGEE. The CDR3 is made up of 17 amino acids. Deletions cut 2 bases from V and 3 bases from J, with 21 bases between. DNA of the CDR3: TGTGCCAGCAGCTTTTACAGTCAAGGTTGGGAATACTACGAGCAGTACGTC. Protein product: CASSFYSQGWEYYEQYV.

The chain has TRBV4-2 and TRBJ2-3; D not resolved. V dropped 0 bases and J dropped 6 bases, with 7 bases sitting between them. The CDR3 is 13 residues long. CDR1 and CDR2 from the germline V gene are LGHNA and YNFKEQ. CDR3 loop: CASSQEGSDTQYF. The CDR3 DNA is TGTGCCAGCAGCCAAGAAGGAAGTGATACGCAGTATTTT.

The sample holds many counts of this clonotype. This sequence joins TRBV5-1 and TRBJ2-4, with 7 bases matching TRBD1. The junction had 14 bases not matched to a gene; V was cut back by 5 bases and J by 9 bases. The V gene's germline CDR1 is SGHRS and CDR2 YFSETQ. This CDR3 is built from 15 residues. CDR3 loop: CASRRQGFGQGIQYF. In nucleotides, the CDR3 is TGCGCCAGCAGGCGACAGGGCTTTGGCCAAGGCATTCAGTACTTC.

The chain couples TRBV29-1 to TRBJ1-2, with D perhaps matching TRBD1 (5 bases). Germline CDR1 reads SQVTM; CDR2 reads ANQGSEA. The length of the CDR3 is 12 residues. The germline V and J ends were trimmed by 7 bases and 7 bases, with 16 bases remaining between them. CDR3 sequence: CSAGTVTTGYTF. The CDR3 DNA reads TGCAGCGCCGGGACCGTTACTACTGGCTACACCTTC.

CDR3 residues: CASSNGAYRGDINEQFF. Here the CDR3 DNA reads TGTGCCAGCAGCAACGGGGCATACAGGGGGGACATAAATGAGCAGTTCTTC. The chain joins TRBV7-9 to TRBJ2-1, with TRBD1 matching over 8 bases. V dropped 5 bases and J dropped 7; count of bases not matched to a gene: 16. From germline, CDR1 is SEHNR and CDR2 FQNEAQ (reference sequence). CDR3 size: 17 residues.

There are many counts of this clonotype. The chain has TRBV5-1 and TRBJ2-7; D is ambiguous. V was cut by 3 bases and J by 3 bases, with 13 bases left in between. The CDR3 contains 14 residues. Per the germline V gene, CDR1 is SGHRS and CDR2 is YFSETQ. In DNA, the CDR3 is TGCGCCAGCAGCTGGAAGGACGGAAGCTACGAGCAGTACTTC. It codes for CASSWKDGSYEQYF.

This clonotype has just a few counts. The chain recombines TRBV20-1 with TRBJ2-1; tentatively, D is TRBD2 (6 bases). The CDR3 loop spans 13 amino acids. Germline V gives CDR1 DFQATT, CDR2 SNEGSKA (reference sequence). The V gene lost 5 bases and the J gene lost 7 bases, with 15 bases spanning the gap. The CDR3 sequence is CSAPGTLVNEQFF. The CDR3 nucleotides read TGCAGTGCTCCCGGGACTTTAGTAAATGAGCAGTTCTTC.